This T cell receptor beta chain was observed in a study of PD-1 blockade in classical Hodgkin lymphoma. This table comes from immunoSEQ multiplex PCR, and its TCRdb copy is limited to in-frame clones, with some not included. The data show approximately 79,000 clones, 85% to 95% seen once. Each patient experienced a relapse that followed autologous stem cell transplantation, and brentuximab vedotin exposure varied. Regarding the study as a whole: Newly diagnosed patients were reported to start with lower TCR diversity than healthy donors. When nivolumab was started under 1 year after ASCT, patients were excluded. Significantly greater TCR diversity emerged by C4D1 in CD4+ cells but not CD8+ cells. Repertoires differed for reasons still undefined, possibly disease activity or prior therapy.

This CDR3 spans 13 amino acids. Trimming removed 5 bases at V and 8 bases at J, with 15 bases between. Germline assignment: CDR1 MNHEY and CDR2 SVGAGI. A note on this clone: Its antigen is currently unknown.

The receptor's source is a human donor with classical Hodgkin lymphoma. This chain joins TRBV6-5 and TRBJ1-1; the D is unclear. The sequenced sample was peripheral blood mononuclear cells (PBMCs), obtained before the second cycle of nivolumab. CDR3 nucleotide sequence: TGTGCCAGCAGTGAGGAAGTCTTTGGGGAAGCTTTCTTT. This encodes CASSEEVFGEAFF.